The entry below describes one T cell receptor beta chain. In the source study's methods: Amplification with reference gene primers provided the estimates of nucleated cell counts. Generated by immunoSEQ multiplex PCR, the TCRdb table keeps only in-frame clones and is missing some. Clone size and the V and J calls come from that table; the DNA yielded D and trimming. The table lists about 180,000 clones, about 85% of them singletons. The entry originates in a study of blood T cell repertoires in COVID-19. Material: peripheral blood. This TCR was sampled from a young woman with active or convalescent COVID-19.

The CDR3 DNA is TGTGCCAGCAGTTACAGGACGAACACTGAAGCTTTCTTT. Amino acid sequence: CASSYRTNTEAFF. V and J are TRBV27 and TRBJ1-1; TRBD1 is a possible D gene (5 bases). V shed 4 bases and J shed 1 base, with 7 bases lying between them. Germline V lookup: CDR1 MNHEY, CDR2 SMNVEV (reference sequence). The CDR3 is made up of 13 amino acids.